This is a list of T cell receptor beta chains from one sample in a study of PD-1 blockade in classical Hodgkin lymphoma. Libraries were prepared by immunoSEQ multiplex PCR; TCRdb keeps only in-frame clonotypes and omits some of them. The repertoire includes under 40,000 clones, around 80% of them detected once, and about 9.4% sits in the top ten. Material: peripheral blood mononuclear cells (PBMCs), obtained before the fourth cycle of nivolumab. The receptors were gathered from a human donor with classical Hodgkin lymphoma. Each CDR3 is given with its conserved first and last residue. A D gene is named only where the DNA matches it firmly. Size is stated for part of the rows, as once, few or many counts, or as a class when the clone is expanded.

CDR3aa: CASSVDGDRLNTEAFF; CDR3nt: TGTGCCAGCAGCGTAGATGGGGACAGACTGAACACTGAAGCTTTCTTT; d_gene: TRBD1; j_gene: TRBJ1-1; abundance: .; v_gene: TRBV9
CDR3aa: CASGLVRGRGQETQYF; CDR3nt: TGTGCTAGTGGTTTGGTACGGGGCAGGGGGCAAGAGACCCAGTACTTC; d_gene: TRBD1; j_gene: TRBJ2-5; abundance: .; v_gene: TRBV12-5
CDR3aa: CSVGGGQADEKLFF; CDR3nt: TGCAGCGTTGGAGGTGGGCAGGCGGATGAAAAACTGTTTTTT; d_gene: .; j_gene: TRBJ1-4; abundance: .; v_gene: TRBV29-1
CDR3aa: CASSLRASYEQYF; CDR3nt: TGTGCCAGCAGTTTAAGGGCTTCCTACGAGCAGTACTTC; d_gene: .; j_gene: TRBJ2-7; abundance: .; v_gene: TRBV27
CDR3aa: CATSREVGTGGAEQYF; CDR3nt: TGTGCCACCAGCAGAGAAGTGGGGACAGGGGGCGCCGAGCAGTACTTC; d_gene: TRBD1; j_gene: TRBJ2-7; abundance: .; v_gene: TRBV15
CDR3aa: CAISGETIYEQYF; CDR3nt: TGTGCCATCAGTGGCGAGACCATTTACGAGCAGTACTTC; d_gene: .; j_gene: TRBJ2-7; abundance: once; v_gene: TRBV10-3
CDR3aa: CASRTWGNEQFF; CDR3nt: TGTGCCAGCAGGACCTGGGGCAATGAGCAGTTCTTC; d_gene: .; j_gene: TRBJ2-1; abundance: .; v_gene: TRBV27
CDR3aa: CATNTNTNTGELFF; CDR3nt: TGTGCCACCAACACAAACACGAACACCGGGGAGCTGTTTTTT; d_gene: .; j_gene: TRBJ2-2; abundance: .; v_gene: TRBV19
CDR3aa: CASSLGQGNWETQYF; CDR3nt: TGTGCCAGCAGCTTAGGGCAGGGTAATTGGGAGACCCAGTACTTC; d_gene: .; j_gene: TRBJ2-5; abundance: .; v_gene: TRBV11-2
CDR3aa: CAWMLGRVEQFF; CDR3nt: TGTGCCTGGATGTTGGGGCGCGTTGAGCAGTTCTTC; d_gene: .; j_gene: TRBJ2-1; abundance: .; v_gene: TRBV30
CDR3aa: CASSPGGARGSPLHF; CDR3nt: TGTGCCAGCAGTCCAGGGGGCGCGAGGGGTTCACCCCTCCACTTT; d_gene: TRBD1; j_gene: TRBJ1-6; abundance: .; v_gene: TRBV6-5
CDR3aa: CASSRGLGVNTGELFF; CDR3nt: TGTGCCAGTAGTAGGGGACTAGGGGTGAACACCGGGGAGCTGTTTTTT; d_gene: TRBD2; j_gene: TRBJ2-2; abundance: .; v_gene: TRBV19
CDR3aa: CASSLAGQGARNGYTF; CDR3nt: TGCGCCAGCAGCCTAGCAGGACAGGGGGCGCGGAATGGCTACACCTTC; d_gene: TRBD1; j_gene: TRBJ1-2; abundance: .; v_gene: TRBV4-3
CDR3aa: CASSPGAQGTGSPLHF; CDR3nt: TGTGCCAGCTCACCCGGGGCACAGGGGACGGGTTCACCCCTCCACTTT; d_gene: TRBD1; j_gene: TRBJ1-6; abundance: .; v_gene: TRBV18
CDR3aa: CASSFGGGGLFF; CDR3nt: TGTGCCAGCAGTTTTGGAGGGGGAGGGCTGTTTTTT; d_gene: .; j_gene: TRBJ2-2; abundance: .; v_gene: TRBV27
CDR3aa: CASSLSARGDSPLHF; CDR3nt: TGTGCCAGCAGTTTATCGGCACGGGGAGATTCACCCCTCCACTTT; d_gene: .; j_gene: TRBJ1-6; abundance: .; v_gene: TRBV28
CDR3aa: CASSGSLGQGVYEAFF; CDR3nt: TGTGCCAGCAGTGGGTCCCTTGGGCAGGGGGTTTATGAAGCTTTCTTT; d_gene: TRBD1; j_gene: TRBJ1-1; abundance: few; v_gene: TRBV2
CDR3aa: CASSLRGTATNEKLFF; CDR3nt: TGTGCCAGCAGTTTAAGGGGGACAGCAACTAATGAAAAACTGTTTTTT; d_gene: TRBD1; j_gene: TRBJ1-4; abundance: .; v_gene: TRBV27
CDR3aa: CASSSLTGSGANVLTF; CDR3nt: TGTGCCAGCAGCTCCCTGACAGGCTCTGGGGCCAACGTCCTGACTTTC; d_gene: .; j_gene: TRBJ2-6; abundance: .; v_gene: TRBV11-2
CDR3aa: CASSPRRYTDTQYF; CDR3nt: TGTGCCAGCAGTCCTCGACGTTACACAGATACGCAGTATTTT; d_gene: .; j_gene: TRBJ2-3; abundance: .; v_gene: TRBV27
CDR3aa: CASSSTGGSNYGYTF; CDR3nt: TGCGCCAGCAGCTCTACAGGGGGATCTAACTATGGCTACACCTTC; d_gene: TRBD1; j_gene: TRBJ1-2; abundance: .; v_gene: TRBV5-1
CDR3aa: CASSLGTYNEQFF; CDR3nt: TGTGCCAGCAGCCTAGGGACGTACAATGAGCAGTTCTTC; d_gene: .; j_gene: TRBJ2-1; abundance: .; v_gene: TRBV11-2
CDR3aa: CASSQSLAGAYNQYF; CDR3nt: TGTGCCAGCAGCCAAAGCCTAGCGGGGGCTTACAATCAGTACTTC; d_gene: TRBD2; j_gene: TRBJ2-7; abundance: .; v_gene: TRBV2
CDR3aa: CASSDGQVIQPQHF; CDR3nt: TGTGCCAGCAGTGATGGACAGGTAATTCAGCCCCAGCATTTT; d_gene: TRBD1; j_gene: TRBJ1-5; abundance: .; v_gene: TRBV6-1
CDR3aa: CASSRVGSKETQYF; CDR3nt: TGTGCCAGCAGCCGGGTGGGCAGCAAAGAGACCCAGTACTTC; d_gene: .; j_gene: TRBJ2-5; abundance: .; v_gene: TRBV6-1
CDR3aa: CATSRDLGEAEAFF; CDR3nt: TGTGCCACCAGCAGAGATTTAGGAGAAGCTGAAGCTTTCTTT; d_gene: .; j_gene: TRBJ1-1; abundance: few; v_gene: TRBV15
CDR3aa: CASSLGGAGYGNTIYF; CDR3nt: TGTGCCAGCAGCTTAGGGGGGGCAGGGTACGGAAACACCATATATTTT; d_gene: .; j_gene: TRBJ1-3; abundance: .; v_gene: TRBV11-2
CDR3aa: CASSADVGNTIYF; CDR3nt: TGTGCCAGCAGCGCGGACGTAGGGAACACCATATATTTT; d_gene: .; j_gene: TRBJ1-3; abundance: .; v_gene: TRBV6-6
CDR3aa: CASSLGGYYNSPLHF; CDR3nt: TGCGCCAGCAGCTTGGGAGGGTACTATAATTCACCCCTCCACTTT; d_gene: .; j_gene: TRBJ1-6; abundance: .; v_gene: TRBV5-1
CDR3aa: CASRPGTGREAFF; CDR3nt: TGTGCCAGCAGACCCGGGACAGGGCGTGAAGCTTTCTTT; d_gene: TRBD1; j_gene: TRBJ1-1; abundance: .; v_gene: TRBV6-1
CDR3aa: CASSFESVSIQYF; CDR3nt: TGTGCCAGCAGCTTCGAATCAGTCTCCATTCAGTACTTC; d_gene: .; j_gene: TRBJ2-4; abundance: .; v_gene: TRBV7-2
CDR3aa: CASSLAGGPPEQYF; CDR3nt: TGTGCCAGCAGCTTAGCGGGGGGGCCCCCCGAGCAGTACTTC; d_gene: .; j_gene: TRBJ2-7; abundance: .; v_gene: TRBV7-2
CDR3aa: CASSLGSGSSYNSPLHF; CDR3nt: TGTGCCAGCAGCTTAGGTAGTGGCAGCTCCTATAATTCACCCCTCCACTTT; d_gene: .; j_gene: TRBJ1-6; abundance: .; v_gene: TRBV7-9
CDR3aa: CASSHRAGTGFTDTQYF; CDR3nt: TGCGCCAGCAGCCACCGTGCTGGGACGGGGTTCACAGATACGCAGTATTTT; d_gene: .; j_gene: TRBJ2-3; abundance: medium-sized; v_gene: TRBV4-1
CDR3aa: CASSLATFFRGAGYTF; CDR3nt: TGTGCCAGCAGCTTAGCCACCTTTTTTCGGGGAGCTGGCTACACCTTC; d_gene: .; j_gene: TRBJ1-2; abundance: .; v_gene: TRBV7-2
CDR3aa: CAISVEDITGYTF; CDR3nt: TGTGCCATCAGTGTTGAGGATATCACTGGCTACACCTTC; d_gene: .; j_gene: TRBJ1-2; abundance: once; v_gene: TRBV10-3
CDR3aa: CASSLNSPGAGGGELFF; CDR3nt: TGCGCCAGCAGCTTGAACAGCCCCGGAGCAGGCGGAGGGGAGCTGTTTTTT; d_gene: .; j_gene: TRBJ2-2; abundance: few; v_gene: TRBV5-1
CDR3aa: CSVRLAGGLGTGELFF; CDR3nt: TGCAGCGTGCGTCTAGCGGGGGGGCTGGGAACCGGGGAGCTGTTTTTT; d_gene: TRBD2; j_gene: TRBJ2-2; abundance: .; v_gene: TRBV29-1
CDR3aa: CASSLGQGRQETQYF; CDR3nt: TGTGCCAGCAGCTTGGGACAGGGAAGACAAGAGACCCAGTACTTC; d_gene: TRBD1; j_gene: TRBJ2-5; abundance: .; v_gene: TRBV5-4
CDR3aa: CASSLGLAVKETQYF; CDR3nt: TGTGCTAGCAGCCTGGGACTAGCGGTAAAAGAGACCCAGTACTTC; d_gene: TRBD2; j_gene: TRBJ2-5; abundance: few; v_gene: TRBV7-7
CDR3aa: CARGKGQETQYF; CDR3nt: TGTGCCAGAGGTAAAGGGCAAGAGACCCAGTACTTC; d_gene: .; j_gene: TRBJ2-5; abundance: .; v_gene: TRBV2
CDR3aa: CASSPLTSTSTDTQYF; CDR3nt: TGCGCCAGCAGCCCGTTGACTAGCACCAGCACAGATACGCAGTATTTT; d_gene: TRBD2; j_gene: TRBJ2-3; abundance: .; v_gene: TRBV4-3
CDR3aa: CASSTRLNRGQDEQYF; CDR3nt: TGTGCCAGTAGTACCCGGTTAAACAGGGGGCAAGACGAGCAGTACTTC; d_gene: TRBD1; j_gene: TRBJ2-7; abundance: once; v_gene: TRBV19
CDR3aa: CASSYGGRSEKLFF; CDR3nt: TGTGCCAGCAGTTACGGGGGGCGGAGTGAAAAACTGTTTTTT; d_gene: .; j_gene: TRBJ1-4; abundance: few; v_gene: TRBV6-5
CDR3aa: CASSLYTSGNTIYF; CDR3nt: TGTGCCAGCAGCTTATACACCTCTGGAAACACCATATATTTT; d_gene: .; j_gene: TRBJ1-3; abundance: .; v_gene: TRBV7-2
CDR3aa: CASSPLRGDYNEQFF; CDR3nt: TGCGCCAGCAGCCCGCTTCGGGGGGACTACAATGAGCAGTTCTTC; d_gene: TRBD2; j_gene: TRBJ2-1; abundance: .; v_gene: TRBV4-3
CDR3aa: CASSSQRGADNEQFF; CDR3nt: TGTGCCAGCAGCTCCCAGAGGGGGGCGGACAATGAGCAGTTCTTC; d_gene: .; j_gene: TRBJ2-1; abundance: .; v_gene: TRBV11-2
CDR3aa: CASSIDTRPGHRGTITEAFF; CDR3nt: TGTGCCAGCAGCATTGACACGAGACCGGGACACAGGGGGACCATAACTGAAGCTTTCTTT; d_gene: TRBD1; j_gene: TRBJ1-1; abundance: few; v_gene: TRBV9
CDR3aa: CASSTPPGEATGELFF; CDR3nt: TGTGCCAGCAGCACCCCTCCAGGGGAGGCGACCGGGGAGCTGTTTTTT; d_gene: .; j_gene: TRBJ2-2; abundance: .; v_gene: TRBV7-3
CDR3aa: CASSSQKHTEAFF; CDR3nt: TGTGCCAGCAGCTCCCAAAAGCACACTGAAGCTTTCTTT; d_gene: .; j_gene: TRBJ1-1; abundance: .; v_gene: TRBV11-2